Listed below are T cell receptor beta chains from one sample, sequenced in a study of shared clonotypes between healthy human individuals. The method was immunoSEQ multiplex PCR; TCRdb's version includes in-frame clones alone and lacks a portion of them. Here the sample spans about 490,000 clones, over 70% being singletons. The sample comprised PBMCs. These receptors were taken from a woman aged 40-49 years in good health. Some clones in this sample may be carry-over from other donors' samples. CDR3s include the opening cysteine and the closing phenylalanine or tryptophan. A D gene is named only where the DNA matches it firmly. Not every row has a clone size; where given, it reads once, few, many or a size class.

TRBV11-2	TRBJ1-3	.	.	TGTGCCAGCAGCCCCCCCTCCAGGACTGAACATAGCTCTGGAAACACCATATATTTT	CASSPPSRTEHSSGNTIYF
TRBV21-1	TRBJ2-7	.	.	TGTGCCAGCAGCAACTTTGGGGCCCGGGACCAGCGTTGGGGCGAGCAGTACTTC	CASSNFGARDQRWGEQYF
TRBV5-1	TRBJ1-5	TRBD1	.	TGCGCCAGCAGCCTCGGGACAGGGGCTTATAGCAATCAGCCCCAGCATTTT	CASSLGTGAYSNQPQHF
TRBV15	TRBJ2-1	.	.	TGTGCCACCAGCTCCGTCTCGGTCGGTGAGCAGTTCTTC	CATSSVSVGEQFF
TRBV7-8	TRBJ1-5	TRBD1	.	TGTGCCAGCGGATGGACAGGGACTGATCAGCCCCAGCATTTT	CASGWTGTDQPQHF
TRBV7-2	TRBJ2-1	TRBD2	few	TGTGCCAGCAGCTCTATAGCGGGAGGAGGGGGGAAGCAGTTCTTC	CASSSIAGGGGKQFF
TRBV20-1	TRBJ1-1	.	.	TGCAGTGCTAGAGATCGGCTGGGGGTTTTCTTT	CSARDRLGVFF
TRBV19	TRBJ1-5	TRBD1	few	TGTGCCAGTCGGGACAGGGGGAATCAGCCCCAGCATTTT	CASRDRGNQPQHF
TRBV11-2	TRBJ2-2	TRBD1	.	TGTGCCAGCAGCTCCCCCCCGGGACAGCCGAACACCGGGGAGCTGTTTTTT	CASSSPPGQPNTGELFF
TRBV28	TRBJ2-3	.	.	TGTGCCAGCAGTCCGCCGGGACTTACATCAGATACGCAGTATTTT	CASSPPGLTSDTQYF
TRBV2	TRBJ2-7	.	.	TGTGCCAGCAGTGGTCAGGGCAGTCCCTACGAGCAGTACTTC	CASSGQGSPYEQYF
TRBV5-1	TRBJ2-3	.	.	TGCGCCAGCAGCGCTAGCCGACAGAGCACAGATACGCAGTATTTT	CASSASRQSTDTQYF
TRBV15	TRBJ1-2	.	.	TGTGCCACCAGCAGAGATGCAGGGTATGGCTACACCTTC	CATSRDAGYGYTF
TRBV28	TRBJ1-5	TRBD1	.	TGTGCCCTACAGGGGATAGGCAATCAGCCCCAGCATTTT	CALQGIGNQPQHF
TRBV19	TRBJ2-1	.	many	TGTGCCACCGCGACAAGGGGCCGGGTCTACAATGAGCAGTTCTTC	CATATRGRVYNEQFF
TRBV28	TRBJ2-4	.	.	TGTGCCAGCAGTAAGGACGGCCGGGGCATTCAGTACTTC	CASSKDGRGIQYF
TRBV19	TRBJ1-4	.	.	TGTGCCAGTAGTCCGTTCACTGGAAACCGAGCTAATGAAAAACTGTTTTTT	CASSPFTGNRANEKLFF
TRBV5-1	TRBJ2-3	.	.	TGCGCCAGCAGCTTGGCGATAGGGGCAGACAGCACAGATACGCAGTATTTT	CASSLAIGADSTDTQYF
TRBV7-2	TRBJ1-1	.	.	TGTGCCAGCAGCTCCCAGAGAGGTCGGGAAGCTTTCTTT	CASSSQRGREAFF
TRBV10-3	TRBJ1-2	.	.	TGTGCCATCAGTGAAGGACAAAGCTATGGCTACACCTTC	CAISEGQSYGYTF
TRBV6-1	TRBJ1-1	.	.	TGTGCCAGCAGTGTACACACCGGGCCAACTTCTGAAGCTTTCTTT	CASSVHTGPTSEAFF
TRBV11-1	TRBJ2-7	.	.	TGTGCCAGCAGGGTGACAGGAAGCTCCTACGAGCAGTACTTC	CASRVTGSSYEQYF
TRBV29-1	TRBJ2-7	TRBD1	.	TGCAGCGTTGAGGCCGGGACAGGGTCTGAGCAGTACTTC	CSVEAGTGSEQYF
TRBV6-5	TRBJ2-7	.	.	TGTGCCAGCGCAAAGGATTCCTACGAGCAGTACTTC	CASAKDSYEQYF
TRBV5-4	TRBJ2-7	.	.	TGTGCCAGCAGCTTAACTAGAGGAGAGCAGTACTTC	CASSLTRGEQYF
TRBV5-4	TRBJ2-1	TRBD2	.	TGTGCCAGCAGCTTGGGATTAGCGGGAGATCAGGCCTACAATGAGCAGTTCTTC	CASSLGLAGDQAYNEQFF
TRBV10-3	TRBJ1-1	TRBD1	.	TGTGCCATCAGAGGACAGGGCAAGAACACTGAAGCTTTCTTT	CAIRGQGKNTEAFF
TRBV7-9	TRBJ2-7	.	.	TGTGCCAGCAGCTTAGGTCCCCTCGAGCAGTACTTC	CASSLGPLEQYF
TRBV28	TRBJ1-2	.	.	TGTGCCAGCAGCTCGTCGACTGTGTATGGCTACACCTTC	CASSSSTVYGYTF
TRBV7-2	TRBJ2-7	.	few	TGTGCCAGCAGCTTATTCCCCAGGCTAGATGGCGAGCAGTACTTC	CASSLFPRLDGEQYF
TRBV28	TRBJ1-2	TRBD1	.	TGTGCCAGCAGCTCCCCTGGACAGGTCTTCTATGGCTACACCTTC	CASSSPGQVFYGYTF
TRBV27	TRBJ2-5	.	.	TGTGCCAGCAGTTCACACCCGCTAGGAAGGCAAGAGACCCAGTACTTC	CASSSHPLGRQETQYF
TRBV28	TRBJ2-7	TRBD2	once	TGTGCCAGTTTTTCTCCGGGACTAGCAGGCGAGCAGTACTTC	CASFSPGLAGEQYF